Each of the 15 T cell receptor beta chains below was sequenced from the same sample in a study of T-cell memory formation after mild COVID-19. One entry per CDR3 protein, called by TCRdb with MiXCR from the 5' RACE reads. The table has 350,000 to 450,000 distinct CDR3 sequences, around 20% seen once. Specimen: PBMCs or a T cell subset sorted from them (not recorded which). The receptors were gathered from an adult woman who had mild COVID-19 (a few samples of this study predate the infection). Cell type and time point are not known.

V usage is TRBV6-2 or TRBV6-3 and J usage is TRBJ2-1, with 8 bases aligning to TRBD2. The CDR3 is made up of 15 amino acids. The V and J ends lost 5 bases and 5 bases, in that order; junction bases with no gene match: 8. Germline-derived CDR1 and CDR2 are MNHEY and SVGEGT. CDR3 sequence: CASSLVTSGDNEQFF. The CDR3, as DNA: TGTGCCAGCAGTCTTGTTACTAGCGGAGACAATGAGCAGTTCTTC.

There are a few counts of this clonotype. The J gene is TRBJ1-2, the V gene TRBV5-5; D is undetermined. There are 13 residues in the CDR3. Looked up from germline, CDR1 is SGHKS and CDR2 is YYEKEE (reference sequence). V lost 1 base to trimming and J lost 1 base, with 5 bases between them. CDR3 sequence reads: CASSLLNNYGYTF. The CDR3 nucleotides are TGTGCCAGCAGCTTGCTGAATAACTATGGCTACACCTTC.

The sample holds a few counts of this clonotype. V usage is TRBV5-1 and J usage is TRBJ1-3, with 7 bases aligning to TRBD1. This CDR3 is built from 15 residues. V lost 4 bases, J lost 3 bases, and 7 bases stayed unmatched. Looked up from germline, CDR1 is SGHRS and CDR2 is YFSETQ. CDR3 sequence: CASSAVTGFGNTIYF. The CDR3 DNA reads TGCGCCAGCAGCGCGGTGACAGGGTTTGGAAACACCATATATTTT.

The J gene is TRBJ1-2, the V gene TRBV6-5; no definite D call. There are 13 residues in the CDR3. The germline CDR1 and CDR2 sequences are MNHEY and SVGAGI. Trimming took 5 bases from V and 4 from J, leaving 11 bases between them. The CDR3: CASSATAPYGYTF. CDR3 coding DNA: TGTGCCAGCAGTGCTACGGCTCCCTATGGCTACACCTTC.

The chain employs TRBV10-3 and TRBJ2-1, with 8 bases fitting TRBD1. This CDR3 region has 15 residues. CDR1 and CDR2 from the germline V gene are ENHRY and SYGVKD. As DNA, the CDR3 is TGTGGCACATCCTGGCGGGACAGGTTGTCCCATGAGCAGTTCTTC. As protein: CGTSWRDRLSHEQFF.

The chain is built from TRBV6-2 or TRBV6-3 and TRBJ1-1; the D gene is possibly TRBD1 (6 bases). Per the germline V gene, CDR1 is MNHEY and CDR2 is SVGEGT. The V end was cut by 5 bases, the J end by 0 bases, with 10 bases between. The CDR3 consists of 14 residues. The DNA of the CDR3 is TGTGCCAGCAGTACCGGACAGTTGAACACTGAAGCTTTCTTT. Translating gives CASSTGQLNTEAFF.

This chain links TRBV10-3 with TRBJ1-1, with D possibly TRBD1 on 5 matching bases. From germline, CDR1 is ENHRY and CDR2 SYGVKD. There are 14 residues in the CDR3. Trimming took 7 bases from V and 1 from J, leaving 13 bases between them. The DNA of the CDR3 is TGTGCCATCAAGGCGGGACGGCAGAACACTGAAGCTTTCTTT. It is translated as CAIKAGRQNTEAFF.

This clonotype was detected a few times. The chain joins TRBV7-9 to TRBJ1-5; 8 bases align to TRBD1. CDR1 is SEHNR, CDR2 FQNEAQ, per germline (reference sequence). The J segment lost 5 bases and the V segment lost 2 bases, leaving 5 bases of the junction unmatched. The CDR3 contains 15 residues. The CDR3 loop reads CASSLSGQGDQPQHF. CDR3 bases: TGTGCCAGCAGCTTATCAGGACAGGGTGATCAGCCCCAGCATTTT.

This clonotype has only a few counts. This chain joins TRBV6-2 or TRBV6-3 and TRBJ2-5; 10 nucleotides agree with TRBD2. The V gene's germline CDR1 is MNHEY and CDR2 SVGEGT. V lost 2 bases, J lost 1 base, and 7 bases stayed unmatched. This CDR3 is built from 17 residues. Here the CDR3 reads CASSYIGLAEIQETQYF. Written as DNA, the CDR3 is TGTGCCAGCAGTTACATTGGACTAGCGGAAATCCAAGAGACCCAGTACTTC.

The chain carries TRBV5-1 and TRBJ2-7, with a possible D match to TRBD2 (5 bases). V was clipped by 4 bases and J by 4 bases, with 21 bases between them. The CDR3 contains 16 residues. Looked up from germline, CDR1 is SGHRS and CDR2 is YFSETQ. The CDR3 loop is CASSLEGLWGPYEQYF. The CDR3 DNA is TGCGCCAGCAGCCTCGAGGGCCTATGGGGTCCTTACGAGCAGTACTTC.

This clonotype showed up just a few times. The chain combines TRBV5-1 with TRBJ1-1; possible D gene TRBD1, 6 bases. The V end lost 1 base, the J end lost 8 bases, and 12 bases lay between the germline ends. This CDR3 has 13 residues. The germline V gene has CDR1 SGHRS and CDR2 YFSETQ. Here the CDR3 reads CASSLLTDSEAFF. The DNA for the CDR3 is TGCGCCAGCAGCTTGCTCACGGACAGCGAAGCTTTCTTT.

This clonotype has just a few counts. This rearrangement joins TRBV10-3 to TRBJ2-1, with 8 bases that match TRBD2. V was clipped by 3 bases and J by 1 base; unmatched bases: 11. The germline V gene encodes CDR1 ENHRY and CDR2 SYGVKD. The CDR3 extends over 18 amino acids. CDR3 sequence (DNA): TGTGCCATCAGTGACCCAGAAAGAGCGGGAGCTTCCTACAATGAGCAGTTCTTC. Translating it yields CAISDPERAGASYNEQFF.

The chain joins TRBV5-6 to TRBJ1-6, with D hard to call. Germline V gives CDR1 SGHDT, CDR2 YYEEEE. The CDR3 covers 15 residues. Trimming stripped 0 bases from V and 5 bases from J, with 9 bases between. The CDR3 here is CASSLGGLNNSPLHF. CDR3 coding DNA: TGTGCCAGCAGCTTGGGGGGTTTAAATAATTCACCCCTCCACTTT. Full variable domain (remainder filled in from reference TRBV5-6 and TRBJ1-6): DAGVTQSPTHLIKTRGQQVTLRCSPKSGHDTVSWYQQALGQGPQFIFQYYEEEERQRGNFPDRFSGHQFPNYSSELNVNALLLGDSALYLCASSLGGLNNSPLHFGNGTRLTVT.

V and J are TRBV14 and TRBJ2-1; 10 bases are shared with TRBD2. The CDR3 runs 16 residues. V gave up 3 bases and J gave up 3 bases; unmatched junction bases: 5. Germline V gene sequence: CDR1 SGHDN, CDR2 FVKESK. The CDR3 DNA is TGTGCCAGCAGCCAGGGAATAGCGGGAGGCTACAATGAGCAGTTCTTC. Its protein product is CASSQGIAGGYNEQFF.

This clonotype was seen only a few times. This sequence joins TRBV12-3 or TRBV12-4 and TRBJ2-3; D is ambiguous. V was cut by 2 bases and J by 2 bases, with 11 bases left in between. The CDR3 contains 15 residues. The CDR3: CASSLFSHATDTQYF. As DNA, the CDR3 is TGTGCCAGCAGTTTATTTTCCCATGCCACAGATACGCAGTATTTT.